Following are 23 T cell receptor beta chains from one sample sequenced in a study of blood T cell repertoires in COVID-19. Measured with immunoSEQ multiplex PCR; TCRdb has only the in-frame clones, and not every one. This table holds approximately 110,000 clones, about 76% found once. The sequenced sample was peripheral blood. All receptors come from a woman aged 70-85 years with acute or convalescent COVID-19.

The CDR3 DNA reads TGTGCCAGTAGCCCTCGGGGGACCGGGGAGCTGTTTTTT. This gives the protein CASSPRGTGELFF. The chain couples TRBV19 to TRBJ2-2; D is perhaps TRBD2 (6 bases). The V end lost 6 bases, the J end lost 5 bases, and 10 bases lay between the germline ends. CDR1 and CDR2 (germline): LNHDA, SQIVND (reference sequence). The length of the CDR3 is 13 residues.

The chain recombines TRBV2 with TRBJ1-5; 7 nucleotides agree with TRBD1. The CDR3 has 13 amino acids. V shed 6 bases and J 4 bases; nucleotides not matched to a gene: 3. The V gene's germline CDR1 is SNHLY and CDR2 FYNNEI. The CDR3 coding sequence is TGTGCCAGCAGAGAGGGGGCTAATCAGCCCCAGCATTTT. Its translation: CASREGANQPQHF.

This chain links TRBV27 with TRBJ2-2; TRBD1 aligns across 7 bases. The CDR3 extends over 16 amino acids. The V segment lost 2 bases and the J segment 7 bases; nucleotides outside the gene matches: 10. Germline V gene lookup returns CDR1 MNHEY and CDR2 SMNVEV (reference sequence). CDR3 nucleotides: TGTGCCAGCAGTTTAATAACAGGGGCAAGAAACGGGGAGCTGTTTTTT. It encodes CASSLITGARNGELFF.

V usage is TRBV12-3 or TRBV12-4 and J usage is TRBJ2-5, with D possibly being TRBD2 (7 bases). The CDR3 extends over 13 amino acids. V lost 6 bases to trimming and J lost 9 bases, with 17 bases between them. The CDR3 loop reads CASRTSSAGAQYF. The CDR3 DNA is TGTGCCAGCAGGACTAGCAGTGCAGGGGCCCAGTACTTC.

This clone appeared a few times. The CDR3 DNA follows: TGTGCCACCAGTACTCGAGGTGACACTGAAGCTTTCTTT. It codes for CATSTRGDTEAFF. V is TRBV15 and J is TRBJ1-1; no clear D gene. With 6 bases removed from V and 3 bases from J, the gap between germline ends came to 11 bases. The CDR3 totals 13 residues. In germline, CDR1 is LNHNV, CDR2 YYDKDF (reference sequence).

The chain has TRBV5-1 and TRBJ1-3; 9 nucleotides line up with TRBD1. This CDR3 has 14 amino acids. Germline CDR1 is SGHRS and CDR2 is YFSETQ. V trimming: 4 bases; J trimming: 3 bases; junction bases outside the gene matches: 2. The DNA for the CDR3 is TGCGCCAGCAGCCTGGGACAGGGTGGAAACACCATATATTTT. Amino acid sequence: CASSLGQGGNTIYF.

The chain is built from TRBV10-3 and TRBJ1-1; D is perhaps TRBD1 (5 bases). Per germline, CDR1 ENHRY and CDR2 SYGVKD. CDR3 size: 14 residues. The V gene lost 4 bases and the J gene lost 2 bases, with 11 bases spanning the gap. DNA of the CDR3: TGTGCCATCAGTGTCGGGGGAATCAACACTGAAGCTTTCTTT. It codes for CAISVGGINTEAFF.

The V and J genes are TRBV10-3 and TRBJ1-3; D not certain. Germline CDR1 ENHRY, CDR2 SYGVKD. This CDR3 spans 12 amino acids. The V end lost 8 bases, the J end lost 3 bases, and 8 bases lay between the germline ends. The CDR3 region has the DNA TGTGCCATCGCAGGTGGTGGAAACACCATATATTTT. Encoded protein: CAIAGGGNTIYF.

The DNA for the CDR3 is TGTGCCAGCAGCCCCGGTAATGAAAAACTGTTTTTT. It is translated as CASSPGNEKLFF. The chain recombines TRBV6-1 with TRBJ1-4; D is unresolved. Germline values: CDR1 MNHNS, CDR2 SASEGT. Trimming cost V 6 bases and J 4 bases, with 6 bases left between them. This CDR3 comprises 12 residues.

The genes are TRBV18 and TRBJ1-5, with D maybe TRBD1 (6 bases). The V end lost 8 bases, the J end lost 4 bases, and 12 bases lay between the germline ends. The CDR3 is 13 residues long. The germline V gene encodes CDR1 KGHSH and CDR2 LQKENI. In DNA, the CDR3 is TGTGCCAGCACAACAGGGTATAATCAGCCCCAGCATTTT. The encoded protein is CASTTGYNQPQHF.

The chain is built from TRBV5-1 and TRBJ2-3, with a tentative D call TRBD1 (6 bases). The CDR3 runs 15 residues. V shed 7 bases and J shed 3 bases, with 18 bases lying between them. From germline, CDR1 is SGHRS and CDR2 YFSETQ. The CDR3 sequence is CASRDPGHPTDTQYF. In nucleotides, the CDR3 is TGCGCCAGCCGGGACCCGGGACACCCAACAGATACGCAGTATTTT.

The chain employs TRBV27 and TRBJ1-2; D is perhaps TRBD1 (6 bases). This CDR3 region has 15 residues. CDR1 is MNHEY and CDR2 is SMNVEV in the germline V gene (reference sequence). V lost 8 bases and J lost 5, with 21 bases in between. The CDR3 sequence is CASRFQFSGAYGYTF. CDR3 nucleotide sequence: TGTGCCAGCCGCTTCCAGTTCTCAGGGGCTTATGGCTACACCTTC.

The chain is built from TRBV5-1 and TRBJ2-2; no reliable D call. Trimming pared 3 bases from V and 4 bases from J, leaving 10 bases between. The CDR3 extends over 14 amino acids. Germline V gene lookup returns CDR1 SGHRS and CDR2 YFSETQ. The CDR3 spells CASSSRLGTGELFF. The CDR3 region has the DNA TGCGCCAGCAGCTCAAGACTCGGCACCGGGGAGCTGTTTTTT.

The CDR3 DNA sequence: TGTGCCAGCAGCTTTTGGGGGACACTCACTGAAGCTTTCTTT. Its protein product is CASSFWGTLTEAFF. The gene calls are TRBV3-1 (or the pseudogene TRBV3-2) and TRBJ1-1; D is perhaps TRBD1 (6 bases). V shed 5 bases and J shed 4 bases, with 14 bases lying between them. This CDR3 spans 14 amino acids. The germline V gene has CDR1 LGHDT and CDR2 YNNKEL (reference sequence).

The chain recombines TRBV29-1 with TRBJ1-2, with 12 bases aligning to TRBD1. The CDR3 extends over 14 amino acids. Germline V gene lookup returns CDR1 SQVTM and CDR2 ANQGSEA. V was pared by 5 bases and J by 4 bases, with 5 bases of the junction left unmatched. In DNA form, the CDR3 reads TGCAGCGTTTCCGGGACAGGGGGCAGCTATGGCTACACCTTC. Translated, it gives CSVSGTGGSYGYTF.

The genes are TRBV11-3 and TRBJ2-5; 9 bases match TRBD1. This CDR3 region has 16 residues. Trimming removed 1 base from V and 1 base from J; junction bases left unmatched: 4. CDR1 and CDR2 (germline): SGHNT, YENEEA. The chain's CDR3 is CASSLGGTGTQETQYF. The CDR3, as DNA: TGTGCCAGCAGCTTAGGTGGGACAGGGACCCAAGAGACCCAGTACTTC.

Worth noting for this clone: Its ends do not fully match the called genes, so a read error is possible. V gene TRBV2 combines with J gene TRBJ2-1; D perhaps matches TRBD2 (5 bases). The CDR3 sequence is 8 residues long. Germline V lookup: CDR1 SNHLY, CDR2 FYNNEI. CDR3: CASGRTLF. As DNA, the CDR3 is TGTGCCAGCGGACGGACTCTCTTC.

The chain combines TRBV6-5 with TRBJ1-2; 7 bases are a match to TRBD1. This CDR3 has 13 amino acids. V dropped 8 bases and J dropped 3; count of bases not matched to a gene: 6. Looked up from germline, CDR1 is MNHEY and CDR2 is SVGAGI. The CDR3 DNA sequence: TGTGCCAGCGGAGAGGACAGGTACTATGGCTACACCTTC. Translation: CASGEDRYYGYTF.

The genes are TRBV3-1 (or the pseudogene TRBV3-2) and TRBJ1-2; no definite D call. Germline assignment: CDR1 LGHDT and CDR2 YNNKEL (reference sequence). The CDR3 has 14 residues. With 2 bases removed from V and 2 bases from J, the gap between germline ends came to 9 bases. Here the CDR3 DNA reads TGTGCCAGCAGCCAAATGGCAGTCAACTATGGCTACACCTTC. This translates into CASSQMAVNYGYTF.

This clone was observed a handful of times. The rearrangement uses TRBV7-9 and TRBJ2-7; D ambiguous. The germline V gene encodes CDR1 SEHNR and CDR2 FQNEAQ (reference sequence). V was trimmed by 5 bases and J by 0 bases, leaving 11 bases between them. The CDR3 runs 14 residues. The CDR3 sequence is CASSGLFSSYEQYF. Written as DNA, the CDR3 is TGTGCCAGCAGCGGTCTCTTCAGCTCCTACGAGCAGTACTTC.

The rearrangement links TRBV14 to TRBJ1-1; D may be TRBD1 (5 bases). This CDR3 contains 13 residues. Between the trimmed V and J ends, which lost 2 bases and 3 bases, there was a span of 7 bases. Germline V CDR1 and CDR2: SGHDN, FVKESK. This CDR3 is CASSQWGDTEAFF. The CDR3, as DNA: TGTGCCAGCAGCCAATGGGGGGACACTGAAGCTTTCTTT.

This clone was seen a single time. The chain is built from TRBV7-9 and TRBJ1-2; 9 bases align to TRBD1. This CDR3 region has 13 residues. In germline, CDR1 is SEHNR, CDR2 FQNEAQ (reference sequence). The V and J ends lost 7 bases and 8 bases, in that order; junction bases with no gene match: 8. CDR3 amino acids: CASTRTGVTGYTF. DNA of the CDR3: TGTGCCAGCACCCGGACAGGGGTGACGGGCTACACCTTC.

The chain has TRBV30 and TRBJ2-7; D is perhaps TRBD1 (6 bases). CDR1 GTSNPN and CDR2 SVGIG come from the germline V gene (reference sequence). Trimming removed 4 bases from V and 1 base from J, with 17 bases in between. The CDR3 runs to 15 residues. The CDR3 loop reads CAWNTDRAKSYEQYF. The CDR3 DNA is TGTGCCTGGAATACGGACAGAGCTAAATCCTACGAGCAGTACTTC. Full variable domain (missing parts from reference TRBV30 and TRBJ2-7): SQTIHQWPATLVQPVGSPLSLECTVEGTSNPNLYWYRQAAGRGLQLLFYSVGIGQISSEVPQNLSASRPQDRQFILSSKKLLLSDSGFYLCAWNTDRAKSYEQYFGPGTRLTVT.